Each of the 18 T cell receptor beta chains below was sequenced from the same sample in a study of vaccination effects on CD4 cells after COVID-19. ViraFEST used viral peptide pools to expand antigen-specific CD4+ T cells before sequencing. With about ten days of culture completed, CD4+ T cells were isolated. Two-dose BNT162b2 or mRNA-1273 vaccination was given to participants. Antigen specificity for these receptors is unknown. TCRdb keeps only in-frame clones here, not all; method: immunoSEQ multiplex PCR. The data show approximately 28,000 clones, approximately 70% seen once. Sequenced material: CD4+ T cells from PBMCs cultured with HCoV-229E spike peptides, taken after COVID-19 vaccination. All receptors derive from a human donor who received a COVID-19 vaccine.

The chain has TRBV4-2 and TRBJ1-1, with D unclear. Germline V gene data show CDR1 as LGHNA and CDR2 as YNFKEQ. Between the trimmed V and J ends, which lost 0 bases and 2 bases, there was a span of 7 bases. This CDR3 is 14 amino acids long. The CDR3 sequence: CASSQDESNTEAFF. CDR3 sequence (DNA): TGTGCCAGCAGCCAAGATGAGTCCAACACTGAAGCTTTCTTT.

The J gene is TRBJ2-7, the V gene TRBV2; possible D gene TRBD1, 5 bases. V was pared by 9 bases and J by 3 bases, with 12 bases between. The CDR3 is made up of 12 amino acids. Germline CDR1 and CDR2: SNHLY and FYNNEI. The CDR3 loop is CASPGLNYEQYF. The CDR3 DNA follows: TGTGCCAGTCCAGGGTTAAACTACGAGCAGTACTTC.

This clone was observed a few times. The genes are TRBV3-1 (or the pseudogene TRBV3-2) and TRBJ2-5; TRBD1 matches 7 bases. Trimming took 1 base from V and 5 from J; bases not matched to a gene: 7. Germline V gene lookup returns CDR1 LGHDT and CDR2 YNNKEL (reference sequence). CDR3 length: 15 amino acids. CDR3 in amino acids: CASSQGWGRGETQYF. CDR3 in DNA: TGTGCCAGCAGCCAAGGTTGGGGCAGGGGGGAGACCCAGTACTTC.

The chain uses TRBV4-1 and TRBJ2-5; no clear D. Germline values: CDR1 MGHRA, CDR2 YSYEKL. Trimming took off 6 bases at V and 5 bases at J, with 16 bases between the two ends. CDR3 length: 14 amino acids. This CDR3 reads CASRPTLLVETQYF. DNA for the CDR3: TGCGCCAGCAGACCCACACTACTCGTCGAGACCCAGTACTTC.

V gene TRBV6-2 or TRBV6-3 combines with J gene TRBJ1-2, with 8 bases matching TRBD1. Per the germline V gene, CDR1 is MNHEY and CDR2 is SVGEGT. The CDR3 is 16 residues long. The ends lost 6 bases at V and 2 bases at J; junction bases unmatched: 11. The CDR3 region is CASSPTGQGPNYGYTF. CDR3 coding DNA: TGTGCCAGCAGCCCTACCGGACAGGGACCCAACTATGGCTACACCTTC.

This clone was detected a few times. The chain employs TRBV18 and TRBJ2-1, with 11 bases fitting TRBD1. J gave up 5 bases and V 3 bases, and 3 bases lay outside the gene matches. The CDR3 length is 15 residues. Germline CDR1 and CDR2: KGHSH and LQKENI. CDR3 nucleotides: TGTGCCAGCTCACCGGGACAGGGGGGAAACAATGAGCAGTTCTTC. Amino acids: CASSPGQGGNNEQFF.

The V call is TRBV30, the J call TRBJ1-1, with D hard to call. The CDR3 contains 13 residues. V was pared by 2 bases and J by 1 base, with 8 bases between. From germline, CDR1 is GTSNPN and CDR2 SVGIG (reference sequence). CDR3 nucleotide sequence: TGTGCCTGGAGTTTATTTAGGAACACTGAAGCTTTCTTT. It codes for CAWSLFRNTEAFF. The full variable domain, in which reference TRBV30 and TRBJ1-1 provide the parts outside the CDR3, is SQTIHQWPATLVQPVGSPLSLECTVEGTSNPNLYWYRQAAGRGLQLLFYSVGIGQISSEVPQNLSASRPQDRQFILSSKKLLLSDSGFYLCAWSLFRNTEAFFGQGTRLTVV.

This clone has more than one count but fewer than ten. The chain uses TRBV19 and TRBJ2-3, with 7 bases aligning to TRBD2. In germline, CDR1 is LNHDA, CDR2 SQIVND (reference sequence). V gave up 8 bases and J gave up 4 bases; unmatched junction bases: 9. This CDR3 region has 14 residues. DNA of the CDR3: TGTGCCAGTTGTAGGACTAGAGGAGCAGATACGCAGTATTTT. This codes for CASCRTRGADTQYF.

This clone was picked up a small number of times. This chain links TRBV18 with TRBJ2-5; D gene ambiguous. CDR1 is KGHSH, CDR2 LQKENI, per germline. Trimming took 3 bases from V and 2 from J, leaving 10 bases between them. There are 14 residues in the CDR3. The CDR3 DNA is TGTGCCAGCTCACCCGGGCTTAGTCAAGAGACCCAGTACTTC. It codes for CASSPGLSQETQYF. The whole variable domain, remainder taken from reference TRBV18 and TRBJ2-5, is NAGVMQNPRHLVRRRGQEARLRCSPMKGHSHVYWYRQLPEEGLKFMVYLQKENIIDESGMPKERFSAEFPKEGPSILRIQQVVRGDSAAYFCASSPGLSQETQYFGPGTRLLVL.

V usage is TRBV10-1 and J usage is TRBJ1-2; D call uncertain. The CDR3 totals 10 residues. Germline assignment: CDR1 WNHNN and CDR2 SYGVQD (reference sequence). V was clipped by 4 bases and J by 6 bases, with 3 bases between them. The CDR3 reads CASSAHGYTF. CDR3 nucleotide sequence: TGCGCCAGCAGTGCTCATGGCTACACCTTC.

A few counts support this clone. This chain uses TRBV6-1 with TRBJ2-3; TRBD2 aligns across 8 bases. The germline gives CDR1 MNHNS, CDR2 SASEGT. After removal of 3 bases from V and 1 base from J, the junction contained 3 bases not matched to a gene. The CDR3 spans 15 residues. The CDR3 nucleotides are TGTGCCAGCAGTGACCCAGCGGGGGGCACAGATACGCAGTATTTT. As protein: CASSDPAGGTDTQYF.

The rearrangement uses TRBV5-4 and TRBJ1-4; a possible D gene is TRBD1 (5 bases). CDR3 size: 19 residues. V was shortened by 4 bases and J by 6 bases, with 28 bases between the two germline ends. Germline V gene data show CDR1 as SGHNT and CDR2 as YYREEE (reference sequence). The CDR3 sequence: CASSMKAGTGVGYDEKLFF. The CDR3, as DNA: TGTGCCAGCAGCATGAAGGCCGGGACGGGTGTGGGCTACGATGAAAAACTGTTTTTT. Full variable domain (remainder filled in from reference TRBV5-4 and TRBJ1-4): ETGVTQSPTHLIKTRGQQVTLRCSSQSGHNTVSWYQQALGQGPQFIFQYYREEENGRGNFPPRFSGLQFPNYSSELNVNALELDDSALYLCASSMKAGTGVGYDEKLFFGSGTQLSVL.

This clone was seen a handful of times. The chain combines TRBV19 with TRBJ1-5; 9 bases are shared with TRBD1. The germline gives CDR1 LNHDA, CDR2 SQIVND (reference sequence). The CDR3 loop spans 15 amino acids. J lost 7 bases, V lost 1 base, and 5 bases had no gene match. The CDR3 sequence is CASSIGDRAPQPQHF. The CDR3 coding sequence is TGTGCCAGTAGTATAGGGGACAGGGCCCCGCAGCCCCAGCATTTT.

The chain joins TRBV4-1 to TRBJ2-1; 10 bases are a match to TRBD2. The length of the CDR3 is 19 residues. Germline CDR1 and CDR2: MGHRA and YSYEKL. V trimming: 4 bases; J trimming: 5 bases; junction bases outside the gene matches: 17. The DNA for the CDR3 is TGCGCCAGCAGCCGAAACAAAGCGGGGGGGAACTGGAGGGACAATGAGCAGTTCTTC. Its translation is CASSRNKAGGNWRDNEQFF.

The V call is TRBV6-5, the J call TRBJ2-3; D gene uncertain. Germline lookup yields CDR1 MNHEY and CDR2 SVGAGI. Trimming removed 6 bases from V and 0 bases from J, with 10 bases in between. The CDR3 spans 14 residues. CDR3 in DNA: TGTGCCAGCAGCCTGACCCAAAGCACAGATACGCAGTATTTT. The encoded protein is CASSLTQSTDTQYF.

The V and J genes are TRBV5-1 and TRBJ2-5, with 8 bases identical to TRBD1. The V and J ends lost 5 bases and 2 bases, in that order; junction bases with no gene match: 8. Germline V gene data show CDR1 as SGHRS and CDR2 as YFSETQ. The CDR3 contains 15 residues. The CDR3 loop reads CASSRRRDRQETQYF. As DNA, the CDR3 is TGCGCCAGCAGTAGACGACGGGACAGGCAAGAGACCCAGTACTTC.

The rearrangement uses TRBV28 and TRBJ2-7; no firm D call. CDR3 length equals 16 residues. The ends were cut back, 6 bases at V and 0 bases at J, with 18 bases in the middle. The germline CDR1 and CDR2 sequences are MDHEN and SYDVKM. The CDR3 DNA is TGTGCCAGCAGCGCCACTTCCGCAGCTTTCTCCTACGAGCAGTACTTC. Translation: CASSATSAAFSYEQYF.

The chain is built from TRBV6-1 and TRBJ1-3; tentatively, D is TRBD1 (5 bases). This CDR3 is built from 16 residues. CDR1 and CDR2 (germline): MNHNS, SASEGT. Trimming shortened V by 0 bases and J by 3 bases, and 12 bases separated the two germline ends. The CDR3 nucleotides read TGTGCCAGCAGTGAAGCGCTTATAGGGGATGGAAACACCATATATTTT. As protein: CASSEALIGDGNTIYF.